This T cell receptor beta chain came from a study of shared clonotypes between healthy human individuals. The V and J ends lost 0 bases and 0 bases respectively, with 12 bases between them. The V gene's germline CDR1 is SGHTA and CDR2 FQGTGA. This CDR3 has 17 amino acids. Sequencing was performed with immunoSEQ multiplex PCR; in TCRdb, only in-frame clones are kept and a portion is missing. The sample has around 1.1 million clones, roughly 74% seen once. Specimen: memory CD4+ T cells from PBMCs. The subset here: CD45RA-negative fraction. This receptor was identified in a man between 18 and 35 years old in good health. Some clones in this sample may be carry-over from other donors' samples. This chain connects TRBV7-3 to TRBJ2-1; D ambiguous. The CDR3 loop reads CASSLTPKPNSYNEQFF. CDR3 bases: TGTGCCAGCAGCTTAACCCCCAAGCCCAACTCCTACAATGAGCAGTTCTTC.